This TCR beta chain comes out of a study of regulatory T cells in long-lasting Graves disease. Study-wide points: Lower TCR diversity was seen in persistent Graves' patients than in newly diagnosed ones. Relative to new patients (roughly 1,000), persistent patients exhibited greater sharing of public clonotypes (around 3,000).

Germline V gives CDR1 SGHTA, CDR2 FQGTGA. V lost 8 bases to trimming and J lost 6 bases, with 14 bases between them. This CDR3 has 13 amino acids. Sequencing libraries for TCR beta were prepared with iRepertoire HTBI primers and Arm-PCR of CDR3 regions. TCRdb re-analysed the multiplex PCR reads in MiXCR, keeping a single row per CDR3 protein. The sample has 450,000 or so distinct CDR3 sequences; about 20% are singletons. Time point specified: persistent/refractory GD, antithyroid drugs over 5 years with positive TRAb. Extracted PBMC RNA gave rise to the TCR library. Graves' disease diagnoses followed American Thyroid Association guidelines. An endocrinology department in Xi'an, China, supplied the patients. This clonotype has a handful of counts. Its antigen remains unknown.

The specimen was peripheral blood mononuclear cells (PBMCs), collected when the disease was refractory, from a patient treated with antithyroid drugs. The receptor was isolated from a female donor with Graves disease. This sequence joins TRBV7-3 and TRBJ2-4; D may correspond to TRBD1 or TRBD2 (5 bases each). CDR3 DNA: TGTGCCAGCGGGGACGGAGACGGAAACATTCAGTACTTC. Amino acid sequence: CASGDGDGNIQYF.